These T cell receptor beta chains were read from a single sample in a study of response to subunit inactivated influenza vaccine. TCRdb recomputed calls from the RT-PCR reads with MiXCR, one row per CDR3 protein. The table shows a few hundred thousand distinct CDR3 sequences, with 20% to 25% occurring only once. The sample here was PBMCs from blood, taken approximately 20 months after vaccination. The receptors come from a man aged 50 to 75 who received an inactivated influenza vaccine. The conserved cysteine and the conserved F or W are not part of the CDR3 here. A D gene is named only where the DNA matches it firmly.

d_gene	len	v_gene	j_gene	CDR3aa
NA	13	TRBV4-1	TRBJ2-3	ASSPRIGGTDTQY
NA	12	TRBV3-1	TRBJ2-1	ASSQWERAHEQF
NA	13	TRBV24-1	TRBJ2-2	ATSDPGRNTGELF
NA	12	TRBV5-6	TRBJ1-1	ASSYDRRGPEAF
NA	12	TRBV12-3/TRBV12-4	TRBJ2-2	ASSFLPRTGELF
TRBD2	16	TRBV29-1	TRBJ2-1	SVATVTGRASGTNEQF
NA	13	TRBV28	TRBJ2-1	ASSLSGPPWNEQF
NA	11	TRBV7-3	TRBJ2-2	ASSLIDDGELF
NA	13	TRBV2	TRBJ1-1	ASSEGATMNTEAF
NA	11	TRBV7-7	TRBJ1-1	ASSLDGDTEAF
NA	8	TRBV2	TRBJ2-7	ASSVFEQY
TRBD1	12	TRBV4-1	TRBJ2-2	ASSVDRATGELF
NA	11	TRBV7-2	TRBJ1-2	ASSPDSNYGYT
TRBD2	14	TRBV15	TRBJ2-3	ATSTGLAGYTDTQY
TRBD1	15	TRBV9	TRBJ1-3	ASSAGGTGTTGNTIY
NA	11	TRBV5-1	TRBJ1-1	ASGTAKNTEAF
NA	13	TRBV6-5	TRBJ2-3	ASSYLAGQSDTQY
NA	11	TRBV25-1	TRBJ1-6	ASSETEREPLH
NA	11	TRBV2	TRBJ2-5	ASSGNQRETQY
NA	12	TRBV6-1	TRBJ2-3	ASSEAGRTDTQY
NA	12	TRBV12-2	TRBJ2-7	ASRLTPSDYEQY
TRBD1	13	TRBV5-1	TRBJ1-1	ASSFTGGLNTEAF
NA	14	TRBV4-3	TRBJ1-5	ASSQDGTGPNQPQH
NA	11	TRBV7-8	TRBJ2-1	ASSPRVYNEQF
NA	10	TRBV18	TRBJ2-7	ASSPQENEQY
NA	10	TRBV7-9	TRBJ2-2	ASPDETGELF
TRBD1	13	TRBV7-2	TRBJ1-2	ASSPITQGANGYT
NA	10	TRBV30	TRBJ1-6	AWSGTASPLH
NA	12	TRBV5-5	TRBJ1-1	ASSLTLRDTEAF
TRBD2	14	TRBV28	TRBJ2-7	ASSLVSLAGTYEQY
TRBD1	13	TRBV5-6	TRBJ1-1	ASSFLRTGGTEAF
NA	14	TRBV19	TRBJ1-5	ASSIAGSVGNQPQH
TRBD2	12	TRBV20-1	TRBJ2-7	SAHLAGGNHEQY
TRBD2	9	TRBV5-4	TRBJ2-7	ASSWGGEQY
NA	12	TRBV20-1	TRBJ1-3	SAEAQDSRNTIY
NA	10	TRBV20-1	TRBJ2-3	SAHPLTDTQY
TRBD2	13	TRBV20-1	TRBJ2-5	SARVQGLVLETQY
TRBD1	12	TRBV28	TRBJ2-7	ASSRDRGLSEQY
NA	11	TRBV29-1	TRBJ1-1	SVDGQLNTEAF
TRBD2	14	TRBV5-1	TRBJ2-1	ASSRTGRGGTSVQF
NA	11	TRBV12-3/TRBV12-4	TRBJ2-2	ASSLPETGELF
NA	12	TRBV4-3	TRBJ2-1	ASSLGVYLNEQF
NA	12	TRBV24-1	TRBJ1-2	ATSDLEQSYGYT
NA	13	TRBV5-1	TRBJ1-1	ASSPWKGMNTEAF
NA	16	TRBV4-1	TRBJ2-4	ASSQGSFRQSWFQIQY
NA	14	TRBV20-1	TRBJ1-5	SARDAVRKGNQPQH
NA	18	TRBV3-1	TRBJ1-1	ASSSFKDGGRRGMNTEAF
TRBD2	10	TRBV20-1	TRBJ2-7	SASRPSGRQY
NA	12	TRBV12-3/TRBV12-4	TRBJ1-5	ASSWGLSNQPQH
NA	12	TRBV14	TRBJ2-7	ASSQGQRSYEQY
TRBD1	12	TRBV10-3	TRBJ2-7	AISGTGELNEQY
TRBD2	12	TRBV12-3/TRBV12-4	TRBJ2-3	ASRLAGASDTQY
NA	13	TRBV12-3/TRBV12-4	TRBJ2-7	ASSLVGPGSYEQY
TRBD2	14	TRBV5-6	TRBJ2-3	ASSQGLAPDTDTQY
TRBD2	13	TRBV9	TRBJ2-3	ASSTQTSGPDTQY